This T cell receptor (beta chain) was sequenced for a study of T cell repertoires in cytomegalovirus infection (dated by TCRdb to the late 2010s). For the wider study: Recently identified HLA-C-restricted CMV epitopes, whose presentation resists viral immunomodulation, were targeted by peptide stimulations together with well-studied HLA-B-restricted epitopes. The HLA type of each donor mattered for the analysis, because public TCR beta signatures pointed to carriage of CMV infection along with the matching HLA type. Study-wide findings and limitations: The ex vivo response was dominated by HLA-C-restricted CMV-specific TCR beta clonotypes, which also provided the single most frequent clonotype in two of eight donors. Carriers of CMV infection plus the relevant HLA type were discriminated by the cumulative frequency of public TCR beta family members in the study cohort and in an independent 352-donor cohort.

Concerning this clonotype: What antigen it recognizes has not been identified. Within one base of it there is no much larger clone, and no base qualities were kept.

Reads for this sample came from an Illumina HiSeq 1500. TCRdb reprocessing: public reads trimmed at Q25 with fastp, clones called with MiXCR, in-frame beta chains kept. Each entry merges the rows of one CDR3 protein and shows their most common DNA and genes. Counted in this sample were about 330,000 distinct CDR3 sequences; about 35% of them appeared once. The ten most abundant clones make up approximately 13% of the sample. This specimen's treatment or condition label, interpreted: in vitro stimulation with specific CMV peptide epitopes to enrich CMV-specific T cells. Per the germline V gene (reference sequence), MNHEY is the CDR1 and SMNVEV is the CDR2. The CDR3 covers 12 residues, taking in both the cysteine and the phenylalanine. Kept here is only the CDR3 DNA, which spans 36 bases and is read in frame from base 1. V is shortened by 5 bases, J by 7 bases, and the region joining them spans 8 bases.

The material was cultured PBMCs, obtained from culture after CMV antigen stimulation. The chain joins TRBV27 to TRBJ2-2; perhaps TRBD2 is the D gene, with 5 bases matching. The receptor was isolated from a human donor in good health (CMV status not recorded). Some clones in this sample may be carry-over from other donors' samples. In nucleotide form, the sequence is TGTGCCAGCAGTCGGGGATACGGGGAGCTGTTTTTT. It codes for CASSRGYGELFF.